Below, one T cell receptor (beta chain) is given with its context. Its antigen remains unidentified. The PCR made use of 60 Vbeta and 13 Jbeta primers. TCRdb keeps only in-frame clones here, not all; method: immunoSEQ multiplex PCR. Of 85,000 to 100,000 clones listed, roughly 82% are singletons. The source of the sample is a study of cytomegalovirus exposure and HLA in healthy donors. Study-level findings and limits: TRBV6-2, TRBV6-3 and other indistinguishable V segments were excluded.

The ends lost 3 bases at V and 4 bases at J; junction bases unmatched: 2. The germline V gene encodes CDR1 SGHAT and CDR2 FQNNGV. This CDR3 spans 14 amino acids. This chain links TRBV11-2 with TRBJ2-1, with 8 bases that match TRBD2. The source is a human donor in good health. The sequencing sample was made of PBMCs. Written as DNA, the CDR3 is TGTGCCAGCAGCTTCGGGACTAGGTACAATGAGCAGTTCTTC. Translation gives CASSFGTRYNEQFF. Supplemented by reference TRBV11-2 and TRBJ2-1, the full variable domain reads EAGVAQSPRYKIIEKRQSVAFWCNPISGHATLYWYQQILGQGPKLLIQFQNNGVVDDSQLPKDRFSAERLKGVDSTLKIQPAKLEDSAVYLCASSFGTRYNEQFFGPGTRLTVL.